This TCR beta chain comes out of a study of response to subunit inactivated influenza vaccine. V shed 5 bases and J 3 bases; nucleotides not matched to a gene: 7. This CDR3 contains 16 residues. This clonotype was detected a few times. Antigen specificity is unknown. Points from the study as a whole: The authors proposed limited new T cell recruitment per seasonal influenza vaccination.

TCRdb re-analysed the RT-PCR reads in MiXCR, keeping a single row per CDR3 protein. The table has 500,000 to 550,000 distinct CDR3 sequences, 6.5% to 8% seen once. The chain carries TRBV12-3 or TRBV12-4 and TRBJ1-5, with 10 nucleotides matching TRBD1. Sequencing was performed on PBMCs from blood, taken less than 30 months after vaccination. The clonotype was recovered from a man between 50 and 75 years old who received an inactivated influenza vaccine. CDR3 region: CASSAPGTGANQPQHF. In DNA, the CDR3 is TGTGCCAGCAGTGCACCCGGGACAGGGGCCAATCAGCCCCAGCATTTT.